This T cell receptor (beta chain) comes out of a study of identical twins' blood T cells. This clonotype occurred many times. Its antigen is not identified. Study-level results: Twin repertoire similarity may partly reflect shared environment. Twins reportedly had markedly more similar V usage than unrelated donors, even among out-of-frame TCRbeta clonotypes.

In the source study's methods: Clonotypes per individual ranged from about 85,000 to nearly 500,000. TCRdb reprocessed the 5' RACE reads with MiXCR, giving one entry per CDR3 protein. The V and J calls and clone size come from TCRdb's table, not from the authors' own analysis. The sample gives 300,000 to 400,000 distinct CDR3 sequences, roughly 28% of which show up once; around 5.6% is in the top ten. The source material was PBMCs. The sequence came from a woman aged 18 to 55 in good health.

The CDR3 protein is CASSLSQGARYGYTF. The CDR3 DNA sequence: TGTGCCAGCAGCTTAAGCCAGGGGGCACGCTATGGCTACACCTTC. This chain links TRBV7-2 with TRBJ1-2; the match to TRBD1 covers 8 bases. V trimming: 2 bases; J trimming: 4 bases; junction bases outside the gene matches: 6. This CDR3 contains 15 residues. CDR1 and CDR2 (germline): SGHTA, FQGNSA.